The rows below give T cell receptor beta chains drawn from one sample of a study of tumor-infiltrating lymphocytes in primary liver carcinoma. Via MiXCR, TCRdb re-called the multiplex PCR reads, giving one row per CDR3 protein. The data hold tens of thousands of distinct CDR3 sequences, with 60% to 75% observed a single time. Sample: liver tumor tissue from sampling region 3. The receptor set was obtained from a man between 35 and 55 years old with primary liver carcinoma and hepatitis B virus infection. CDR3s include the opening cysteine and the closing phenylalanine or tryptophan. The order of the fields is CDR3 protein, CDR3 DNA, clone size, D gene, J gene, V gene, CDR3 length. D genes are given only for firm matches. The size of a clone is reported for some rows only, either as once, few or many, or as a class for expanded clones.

CDR3 protein: CAGSKAVSLNTEAFF
CDR3 DNA: TGTGCCGGCAGTAAAGCGGTCAGTCTTAACACTGAAGCTTTCTTT
clone size: NA
D gene: NA
J gene: TRBJ1-1
V gene: TRBV12-3/TRBV12-4
CDR3 length: 15

CDR3 protein: CSVVLQATYEQHF
CDR3 DNA: TGCAGCGTTGTTTTGCAGGCGACCTACGAGCAACACTTC
clone size: NA
D gene: NA
J gene: TRBJ2-7
V gene: TRBV29-1
CDR3 length: 13

CDR3 protein: CVSSRSFGGVDEQYF
CDR3 DNA: TGCGTCAGCAGCCGGTCGTTCGGGGGGGTTGACGAGCAATACTTC
clone size: NA
D gene: TRBD2
J gene: TRBJ2-7
V gene: TRBV4-1
CDR3 length: 15

CDR3 protein: CASTSTYDLAGNEQFF
CDR3 DNA: TGTGCCAGCACCTCCACATATGACCTAGCGGGGAATGAGCAGTTCTTC
clone size: NA
D gene: TRBD2
J gene: TRBJ2-1
V gene: TRBV6-6
CDR3 length: 16

CDR3 protein: CASSRVGAGYTF
CDR3 DNA: TGTGCCAGCAGCCGCGTGGGAGCCGGCTACACCTTC
clone size: medium-sized
D gene: NA
J gene: TRBJ1-2
V gene: TRBV7-9
CDR3 length: 12

CDR3 protein: CASSISGRAGTDTQYF
CDR3 DNA: TGTGCCAGCAGCATTAGCGGGAGGGCCGGCACAGATACGCAGTATTTT
clone size: many
D gene: TRBD2
J gene: TRBJ2-3
V gene: TRBV5-5
CDR3 length: 16

CDR3 protein: CASKPVSGSYNEQFF
CDR3 DNA: TGTGCCAGCAAACCGGTAAGCGGTTCCTACAATGAGCAGTTCTTC
clone size: NA
D gene: NA
J gene: TRBJ2-1
V gene: TRBV7-8
CDR3 length: 15

CDR3 protein: CSVRPRDASYEQYF
CDR3 DNA: TGCAGCGTCCGGCCTCGGGACGCTTCCTACGAGCAGTACTTC
clone size: NA
D gene: NA
J gene: TRBJ2-7
V gene: TRBV29-1
CDR3 length: 14

CDR3 protein: CAISRRILAGEGTDTQYF
CDR3 DNA: TGTGCCATCTCAAGAAGGATTCTAGCGGGAGAGGGGACAGATACGCAGTATTTT
clone size: medium-sized
D gene: TRBD2
J gene: TRBJ2-3
V gene: TRBV10-3
CDR3 length: 18

CDR3 protein: CASGIGVASGSTDTQYF
CDR3 DNA: TGTGCCAGCGGCATAGGGGTAGCTAGCGGGAGCACAGATACGCAGTATTTT
clone size: NA
D gene: TRBD2
J gene: TRBJ2-3
V gene: TRBV11-3
CDR3 length: 17

CDR3 protein: CATGGLTSGLDAQYF
CDR3 DNA: TGTGCCACCGGGGGATTAACTAGCGGGCTAGATGCGCAGTATTTT
clone size: once
D gene: TRBD2
J gene: TRBJ2-3
V gene: TRBV15
CDR3 length: 15

CDR3 protein: CSAPMTSGRAAYNEQFF
CDR3 DNA: TGCAGTGCTCCTATGACTAGCGGGAGGGCTGCCTACAATGAGCAGTTCTTC
clone size: NA
D gene: TRBD2
J gene: TRBJ2-1
V gene: TRBV20-1
CDR3 length: 17